This T cell receptor beta chain was recovered during a study of blood T cell repertoires in COVID-19. Background on the study: Samples came from the United States, Italy and Spain, spanning acute and convalescent COVID-19.

TCRdb's table, derived via immunoSEQ multiplex PCR, lists solely in-frame clones and lacks some. Among approximately 360,000 clones listed, nearly 90% were seen once. Trimming removed 3 bases at V and 6 bases at J, with 11 bases between. The CDR3 contains 13 residues. Looked up from germline, CDR1 is MNHEY and CDR2 is SMNVEV (reference sequence). The chain couples TRBV27 to TRBJ1-1, with unresolved D. Sample: peripheral blood. This receptor was identified in a man between 18 and 35 years old with active or convalescent COVID-19. The DNA of the CDR3 is TGTGCCAGCAGTTTTAAGGGAGCCGCTGAAGCTTTCTTT. Protein: CASSFKGAAEAFF.